Each of the 12 T cell receptor beta chains below was sequenced from the same sample in a study of blood T cell repertoires in COVID-19. The protocol was immunoSEQ multiplex PCR, while the TCRdb copy is restricted to in-frame clones and leaves out a portion. The top ten clones hold less than 2% of a sample with about 210,000 clones, around 90% of them seen once. Sequenced: peripheral blood. The origin of the receptors is a man aged 65-85 years with acute or convalescent COVID-19.

This chain links TRBV9 with TRBJ2-1, with unresolved D. Trimming left V 1 base short and J 6 bases short, with 20 bases between. This CDR3 is 17 amino acids long. CDR1 is SGDLS, CDR2 YYNGEE, per germline. The CDR3 nucleotides are TGTGCCAGCAGCGTAAGTTCCCGGGTCGGTCCCTCCAATGAGCAGTTCTTC. Translation gives CASSVSSRVGPSNEQFF.

The chain recombines TRBV20-1 with TRBJ2-1; 7 bases are shared with TRBD2. Germline V gene sequence: CDR1 DFQATT, CDR2 SNEGSKA (reference sequence). The CDR3 has 17 amino acids. Losses at the gene ends were 3 bases for V and 6 bases for J; bases not matched to a gene: 17. The CDR3 bases are TGCAGTGCTAGTAGGAGTTTGGATCCGGGAGGTGGCAATGAGCAGTTCTTC. This translates into CSASRSLDPGGGNEQFF.

This chain joins TRBV19 and TRBJ1-1, with D unclear. The ends were cut back, 9 bases at V and 2 bases at J, with 19 bases in the middle. This CDR3 comprises 15 residues. Germline CDR1 and CDR2: LNHDA and SQIVND (reference sequence). CDR3 sequence reads: CASKGRGTVNTEAFF. The CDR3 nucleotides read TGTGCCAGCAAAGGGCGGGGTACTGTCAACACTGAAGCTTTCTTT.

The chain combines TRBV19 with TRBJ2-2; D perhaps matches TRBD1 (6 bases). Germline CDR1 is LNHDA and CDR2 is SQIVND (reference sequence). V lost 8 bases and J 7 bases, leaving 17 bases between the germline ends. The CDR3 has 14 residues. The CDR3 DNA is TGTGCCAGTTTTACAGGGTCTGGCGGCGGGGAGCTGTTTTTT. Translated: CASFTGSGGGELFF.

The rearrangement joins TRBV19 to TRBJ2-5; unclear D gene. Germline V gene data show CDR1 as LNHDA and CDR2 as SQIVND (reference sequence). This CDR3 comprises 15 residues. Trimming took 5 bases from V and 2 from J, leaving 15 bases between them. For the CDR3, the DNA is TGTGCCAGTAGTGAGAGTTTCTGGCGGCAAGAGACCCAGTACTTC. It codes for CASSESFWRQETQYF.

This clone was picked up one time. The chain joins TRBV19 to TRBJ2-5, with D hard to call. Germline V gene data show CDR1 as LNHDA and CDR2 as SQIVND (reference sequence). V lost 2 bases to trimming and J lost 3 bases, with 16 bases between them. This CDR3 region has 16 residues. DNA for the CDR3: TGTGCCAGTAGTATAAAAGCACAGAGTAAAAAAGAGACCCAGTACTTC. Its translation: CASSIKAQSKKETQYF.

In this sample, this clone is medium-sized (0.01 to 0.1%). This chain uses TRBV4-1 with TRBJ2-7; 8 bases agree with TRBD1. From germline, CDR1 is MGHRA and CDR2 YSYEKL. The CDR3 runs 14 residues. V shed 2 bases and J 3 bases; nucleotides not matched to a gene: 3. The CDR3 region is CASSQTGQGYEQYF. CDR3 coding DNA: TGCGCCAGCAGCCAAACCGGACAGGGCTACGAGCAGTACTTC.

The chain combines TRBV7-9 with TRBJ2-1; maybe TRBD2 (6 bases). The CDR3 spans 14 residues. The V gene's germline CDR1 is SEHNR and CDR2 FQNEAQ (reference sequence). V gave up 4 bases and J gave up 8 bases, with 15 bases separating them. CDR3 residues: CASSSTRSQHEQFF. The DNA of the CDR3 is TGTGCCAGCAGCTCGACTAGGAGTCAACATGAGCAGTTCTTC.

J is TRBJ1-2 and V is TRBV19, with D uncertain. Trimming took off 6 bases at V and 0 bases at J, with 8 bases between the two ends. CDR3 length equals 13 residues. The V gene's germline CDR1 is LNHDA and CDR2 SQIVND (reference sequence). The CDR3 loop reads CASSYGSNYGYTF. CDR3 DNA: TGTGCCAGTAGCTACGGGTCTAACTATGGCTACACCTTC.

The gene calls are TRBV11-2 and TRBJ2-7; 11 nucleotides align to TRBD2. Trimming at V came to 2 bases and at J to 7 bases, leaving 4 bases not matched to a gene. The CDR3 runs 14 residues. The germline gives CDR1 SGHAT, CDR2 FQNNGV. CDR3 bases: TGTGCCAGCAGCTTATCCGGACTAGCGGGTGAGCAGTACTTC. This codes for CASSLSGLAGEQYF.

This clone has more than one count but fewer than ten. V usage is TRBV7-9 and J usage is TRBJ1-4; D remains unclear. Germline V gives CDR1 SEHNR, CDR2 FQNEAQ (reference sequence). Trimming took 4 bases from V and 1 from J, leaving 7 bases between them. The CDR3 consists of 14 residues. The CDR3 here is CASSWSGTNEKLFF. The CDR3 DNA follows: TGTGCCAGCAGCTGGAGTGGAACTAATGAAAAACTGTTTTTT. The whole variable domain, filled in from reference TRBV7-9 and TRBJ1-4, reads DTGVSQNPRHKITKRGQNVTFRCDPISEHNRLYWYRQTLGQGPEFLTYFQNEAQLEKSRLLSDRFSAERPKGSFSTLEIQRTEQGDSAMYLCASSWSGTNEKLFFGSGTQLSVL.

The chain links TRBV5-6 to TRBJ2-5, with 7 bases matching TRBD1. V gave up 4 bases and J gave up 5 bases; unmatched junction bases: 8. The length of the CDR3 is 14 residues. Germline CDR1 SGHDT, CDR2 YYEEEE. As DNA, the CDR3 is TGTGCCAGCAGCGAGGGACAGCGAAGCGAGACCCAGTACTTC. It is translated as CASSEGQRSETQYF.